These T cell receptor beta chains were read from a single sample in a study of blood T cells in healthy people across ages. TCRdb used MiXCR to reprocess the 5' RACE reads, holding one entry per CDR3 protein. The sample lists about 800,000 distinct CDR3 sequences; 25% were seen once. This sample was shared with a second study, whose subject was T cells of mothers and their children.

The sequenced material came from blood. Receptors originate from a boy between 10 and 17 years old in good health. Each CDR3 is given with its conserved first and last residue. The D gene is left open where the match is weak. Size is omitted from some rows. Given values are once, few, many or a class for expanded clones.

j_call: TRBJ2-7; d_call: .; v_call: TRBV4-1; clone_size: few; cdr3_aa: CASSQPGSNEQYF; cdr3_nt: TGCGCCAGCAGCCAACCCGGGAGTAACGAGCAGTACTTC
j_call: TRBJ2-7; d_call: TRBD2; v_call: TRBV7-2; clone_size: .; cdr3_aa: CASSPDPSGAYEQYF; cdr3_nt: TGTGCCAGCAGCCCCGACCCCAGCGGGGCGTACGAGCAGTACTTC
j_call: TRBJ1-1; d_call: .; v_call: TRBV29-1; clone_size: .; cdr3_aa: CSVHRVVGTEAFF; cdr3_nt: TGCAGCGTTCACAGGGTTGTTGGCACTGAAGCTTTCTTT
j_call: TRBJ2-3; d_call: TRBD2; v_call: TRBV10-3; clone_size: .; cdr3_aa: CAISPGLASGTDTQYF; cdr3_nt: TGTGCCATCAGCCCGGGACTAGCTTCCGGCACAGATACGCAGTATTTT
j_call: TRBJ2-5; d_call: .; v_call: TRBV3-1; clone_size: .; cdr3_aa: CASSPLGQRETQYF; cdr3_nt: TGTGCCAGCAGCCCTCTCGGGCAGCGGGAGACCCAGTACTTC
j_call: TRBJ1-1; d_call: TRBD1; v_call: TRBV18; clone_size: .; cdr3_aa: CASSPPGQGIGTEAFF; cdr3_nt: TGCGCCAGCTCACCACCGGGACAGGGAATCGGCACTGAAGCTTTCTTT
j_call: TRBJ2-5; d_call: .; v_call: TRBV4-3; clone_size: few; cdr3_aa: CASSQDWSGTQYF; cdr3_nt: TGCGCCAGCAGCCAAGATTGGTCCGGCACCCAGTACTTC
j_call: TRBJ2-2; d_call: .; v_call: TRBV29-1; clone_size: .; cdr3_aa: CSVEGGRAGELFF; cdr3_nt: TGCAGCGTTGAAGGCGGCAGGGCCGGGGAGCTGTTTTTT
j_call: TRBJ2-3; d_call: .; v_call: TRBV10-3; clone_size: .; cdr3_aa: CAIRETSGGGDTQYF; cdr3_nt: TGTGCCATCAGGGAGACGAGTGGGGGAGGAGATACGCAGTATTTT
j_call: TRBJ2-7; d_call: .; v_call: TRBV28; clone_size: .; cdr3_aa: CASAGLRYEQYF; cdr3_nt: TGTGCCAGCGCAGGACTCAGGTACGAGCAGTACTTC
j_call: TRBJ2-5; d_call: .; v_call: TRBV15; clone_size: few; cdr3_aa: CATSRDMADEQYF; cdr3_nt: TGTGCCACCAGCAGAGATATGGCAGATGAGCAGTACTTC
j_call: TRBJ2-2; d_call: .; v_call: TRBV6-4; clone_size: .; cdr3_aa: CASSEVGGVGELFF; cdr3_nt: TGTGCCAGCAGTGAAGTTGGGGGAGTCGGGGAGCTGTTTTTT
j_call: TRBJ2-5; d_call: TRBD2; v_call: TRBV7-2; clone_size: .; cdr3_aa: CASSLRRAGGPWETQYF; cdr3_nt: TGTGCCAGCAGCTTAAGGAGAGCGGGGGGGCCTTGGGAGACCCAGTACTTC
j_call: TRBJ1-1; d_call: .; v_call: TRBV27; clone_size: .; cdr3_aa: CASSGLGAEAFF; cdr3_nt: TGTGCCAGCAGCGGATTGGGCGCTGAAGCTTTCTTT
j_call: TRBJ2-4; d_call: .; v_call: TRBV7-2; clone_size: .; cdr3_aa: CASSFGRGSSAKNTQYF; cdr3_nt: TGTGCCAGCAGCTTTGGGCGCGGGTCCTCGGCCAAAAACACTCAGTACTTC
j_call: TRBJ2-7; d_call: .; v_call: TRBV12-3/TRBV12-4; clone_size: few; cdr3_aa: CASSRGGQAYEQYF; cdr3_nt: TGTGCCAGCAGTCGGGGGGGACAGGCCTACGAGCAGTACTTC
j_call: TRBJ1-4; d_call: .; v_call: TRBV7-9; clone_size: few; cdr3_aa: CASSLGTSKEKLFF; cdr3_nt: TGTGCCAGCAGCTTAGGAACCTCCAAGGAAAAACTGTTTTTT
j_call: TRBJ2-4; d_call: .; v_call: TRBV6-6; clone_size: few; cdr3_aa: CASSYDMTLAKNIQYF; cdr3_nt: TGTGCCAGCAGTTACGATATGACACTAGCCAAAAACATTCAGTACTTC
j_call: TRBJ2-2; d_call: TRBD1; v_call: TRBV27; clone_size: .; cdr3_aa: CASSSFDRGRNTGELFF; cdr3_nt: TGTGCCAGCAGTTCTTTTGACAGGGGGCGCAACACCGGGGAGCTGTTTTTT
j_call: TRBJ2-1; d_call: .; v_call: TRBV5-1; clone_size: few; cdr3_aa: CASSPMWGAYNEQFF; cdr3_nt: TGCGCCAGCAGCCCGATGTGGGGTGCCTACAATGAGCAGTTCTTC
j_call: TRBJ2-7; d_call: .; v_call: TRBV7-6; clone_size: .; cdr3_aa: CASSLLQGPSYEQYF; cdr3_nt: TGTGCCAGCAGCTTATTGCAGGGCCCATCCTACGAGCAGTACTTC
j_call: TRBJ2-7; d_call: .; v_call: TRBV4-2; clone_size: few; cdr3_aa: CASSLLGGFEYEQYF; cdr3_nt: TGTGCCAGCAGCCTATTAGGGGGTTTCGAGTACGAGCAGTACTTC
j_call: TRBJ2-5; d_call: .; v_call: TRBV10-3; clone_size: .; cdr3_aa: CAIRDSRYQETQYF; cdr3_nt: TGTGCCATCAGGGACAGTAGATACCAAGAGACCCAGTACTTC
j_call: TRBJ2-5; d_call: TRBD1; v_call: TRBV4-3; clone_size: few; cdr3_aa: CASSQGQGGGQETQYF; cdr3_nt: TGCGCCAGCAGCCAAGGACAGGGGGGGGGCCAAGAGACCCAGTACTTC
j_call: TRBJ2-5; d_call: TRBD2; v_call: TRBV29-1; clone_size: .; cdr3_aa: CSVVAGVGETQYF; cdr3_nt: TGCAGCGTTGTGGCGGGGGTAGGGGAGACCCAGTACTTC
j_call: TRBJ2-3; d_call: .; v_call: TRBV7-9; clone_size: .; cdr3_aa: CASSLGLSDYTDTQYF; cdr3_nt: TGTGCCAGCAGCTTAGGGTTGAGCGATTACACAGATACGCAGTATTTT
j_call: TRBJ2-5; d_call: TRBD1; v_call: TRBV12-3/TRBV12-4; clone_size: .; cdr3_aa: CASSPDRYQETQYF; cdr3_nt: TGTGCCAGCAGTCCGGACAGGTACCAAGAGACCCAGTACTTC
j_call: TRBJ2-4; d_call: TRBD2; v_call: TRBV4-2; clone_size: .; cdr3_aa: CASSQGGTSGSGNIRYF; cdr3_nt: TGTGCCAGCAGCCAAGGGGGGACTAGCGGTTCTGGAAACATTCGGTACTTC
j_call: TRBJ2-1; d_call: TRBD2; v_call: TRBV20-1; clone_size: few; cdr3_aa: CSAEASGYNEQFF; cdr3_nt: TGCAGTGCCGAGGCTAGCGGCTACAATGAGCAGTTCTTC
j_call: TRBJ2-1; d_call: .; v_call: TRBV28; clone_size: few; cdr3_aa: CASSLPGDAYNEQFF; cdr3_nt: TGTGCCAGCAGTCTCCCCGGGGACGCCTACAATGAGCAGTTCTTC
j_call: TRBJ2-5; d_call: .; v_call: TRBV7-2; clone_size: .; cdr3_aa: CASSFGTQGTQYF; cdr3_nt: TGTGCCAGCAGCTTTGGGACTCAAGGGACCCAGTACTTC
j_call: TRBJ2-5; d_call: TRBD2; v_call: TRBV7-8; clone_size: .; cdr3_aa: CASSLVRLAGARREETQYF; cdr3_nt: TGTGCCAGCAGCTTAGTTCGACTAGCGGGGGCTCGACGGGAAGAGACCCAGTACTTC
j_call: TRBJ2-3; d_call: .; v_call: TRBV6-1; clone_size: few; cdr3_aa: CASSLPPGGSTDTQYF; cdr3_nt: TGTGCCAGCAGCCTCCCTCCCGGGGGATCCACAGATACGCAGTATTTT
j_call: TRBJ2-7; d_call: TRBD1; v_call: TRBV28; clone_size: .; cdr3_aa: CASRPGDRDSYEQYF; cdr3_nt: TGTGCCAGCAGACCCGGGGACAGGGACTCCTACGAGCAGTACTTC
j_call: TRBJ2-1; d_call: TRBD2; v_call: TRBV27; clone_size: .; cdr3_aa: CASKPPGLAADNEQFF; cdr3_nt: TGTGCCAGCAAACCTCCGGGACTAGCGGCAGACAATGAGCAGTTCTTC
j_call: TRBJ2-5; d_call: TRBD2; v_call: TRBV10-3; clone_size: .; cdr3_aa: CAISGLAEQETQYF; cdr3_nt: TGTGCCATCAGCGGACTAGCAGAGCAAGAGACCCAGTACTTC
j_call: TRBJ2-3; d_call: .; v_call: TRBV29-1; clone_size: few; cdr3_aa: CSVQRPGPRTDTQYF; cdr3_nt: TGCAGCGTCCAGAGACCGGGACCACGCACAGATACGCAGTATTTT
j_call: TRBJ2-5; d_call: TRBD2; v_call: TRBV18; clone_size: .; cdr3_aa: CASSPLGLAGAGETQYF; cdr3_nt: TGTGCCAGCTCACCGCTAGGACTAGCGGGAGCCGGGGAGACCCAGTACTTC
j_call: TRBJ2-7; d_call: .; v_call: TRBV4-3; clone_size: few; cdr3_aa: CASSQESTAYEQYF; cdr3_nt: TGCGCCAGCAGCCAAGAATCGACCGCCTACGAGCAGTACTTC
j_call: TRBJ2-7; d_call: TRBD1; v_call: TRBV4-3; clone_size: .; cdr3_aa: CASSQEVAGGSYEQYF; cdr3_nt: TGCGCCAGCAGCCAAGAGGTCGCAGGGGGATCCTACGAGCAGTACTTC
j_call: TRBJ2-7; d_call: TRBD2; v_call: TRBV28; clone_size: .; cdr3_aa: CASNKLAGVGEQYF; cdr3_nt: TGTGCCAGCAACAAACTAGCGGGGGTAGGCGAGCAGTACTTC
j_call: TRBJ2-7; d_call: TRBD2; v_call: TRBV6-2/TRBV6-3; clone_size: few; cdr3_aa: CASSYPTILAGGYEQYF; cdr3_nt: TGTGCCAGCAGTTACCCGACTATACTAGCGGGAGGATACGAGCAGTACTTC
j_call: TRBJ2-1; d_call: TRBD2; v_call: TRBV9; clone_size: .; cdr3_aa: CASSGLQAGDDNEQFF; cdr3_nt: TGTGCCAGCAGCGGGTTACAAGCGGGAGATGACAATGAGCAGTTCTTC
j_call: TRBJ2-3; d_call: TRBD2; v_call: TRBV20-1; clone_size: .; cdr3_aa: CSASSLRGFWSTDTQYF; cdr3_nt: TGCAGTGCTAGTTCGCTGCGGGGGTTCTGGAGCACAGATACGCAGTATTTT
j_call: TRBJ1-3; d_call: .; v_call: TRBV7-2; clone_size: few; cdr3_aa: CASSSQTGNGNTIYF; cdr3_nt: TGTGCCAGCAGCTCCCAAACAGGGAACGGAAACACCATATATTTT
j_call: TRBJ1-2; d_call: .; v_call: TRBV7-2; clone_size: few; cdr3_aa: CASSLGGSSMRYTF; cdr3_nt: TGTGCCAGCAGCTTAGGCGGCAGCTCTATGCGCTACACCTTC
j_call: TRBJ1-1; d_call: .; v_call: TRBV29-1; clone_size: .; cdr3_aa: CSVEGPTFTEAFF; cdr3_nt: TGCAGCGTTGAGGGACCGACGTTCACTGAAGCTTTCTTT
j_call: TRBJ1-5; d_call: .; v_call: TRBV7-3; clone_size: few; cdr3_aa: CASSWGDNQPQHF; cdr3_nt: TGTGCCAGCAGTTGGGGGGACAATCAGCCCCAGCATTTT
j_call: TRBJ2-1; d_call: TRBD1; v_call: TRBV29-1; clone_size: .; cdr3_aa: CSVEDGTGRYNEQFF; cdr3_nt: TGCAGCGTTGAAGATGGGACAGGGAGGTACAATGAGCAGTTCTTC
j_call: TRBJ1-2; d_call: .; v_call: TRBV6-2/TRBV6-3; clone_size: .; cdr3_aa: CASSYPSDGYTF; cdr3_nt: TGTGCCAGCAGTTATCCGAGTGATGGCTACACCTTC
j_call: TRBJ2-3; d_call: .; v_call: TRBV7-3; clone_size: few; cdr3_aa: CASSWTRTDTQYF; cdr3_nt: TGTGCCAGCAGCTGGACTCGCACAGATACACAGTATTTT